This TCR beta chain was found in a study of blood T cells in healthy people across ages. Study-level results: A roughly linear fall in TCR beta diversity per million T cells was seen with increasing age. Expanded clonotype shifts may have been confounded, as the donors had an unknown CMV status. TCR beta diversity was tightly associated with the proportion of naive T cells.

Total RNA, at least 5.5 micrograms per sample, came from PBMCs. The use of a sample-barcoded 5' primer and a J-beta primer mix characterized a second PCR of 7 to 11 cycles. Via MiXCR, TCRdb re-called the 5' RACE reads, giving one row per CDR3 protein. The sample lists fewer than 800,000 distinct CDR3 sequences, about 30% occurring once. This clonotype was seen at least ten times. The antigen remains unidentified. Sequenced sample: blood. The TCR originated in an elderly woman in good health.

Here the CDR3 reads CASSPGRGDSLGTQYF. In nucleotides, the CDR3 is TGTGCCAGCAGCCCAGGGCGGGGGGATTCGTTGGGTACGCAGTATTTT. The chain uses TRBV7-2 and TRBJ2-3; 8 positions match TRBD2. This CDR3 contains 16 residues. The junction had 15 bases not matched to a gene; V was cut back by 5 bases and J by 8 bases. The germline V gene has CDR1 SGHTA and CDR2 FQGNSA.